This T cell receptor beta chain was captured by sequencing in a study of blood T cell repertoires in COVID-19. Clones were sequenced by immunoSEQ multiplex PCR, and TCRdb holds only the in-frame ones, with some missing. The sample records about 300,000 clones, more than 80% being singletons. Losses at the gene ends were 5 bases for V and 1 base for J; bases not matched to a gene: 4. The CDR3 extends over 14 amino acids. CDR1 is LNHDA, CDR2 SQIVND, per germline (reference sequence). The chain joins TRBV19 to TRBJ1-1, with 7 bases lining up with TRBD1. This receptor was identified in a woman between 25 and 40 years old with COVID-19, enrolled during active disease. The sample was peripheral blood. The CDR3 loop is CASSQGQRNTEAFF. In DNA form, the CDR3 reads TGTGCCAGTAGTCAGGGACAGAGGAACACTGAAGCTTTCTTT. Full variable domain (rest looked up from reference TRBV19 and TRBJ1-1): DGGITQSPKYLFRKEGQNVTLSCEQNLNHDAMYWYRQDPGQGLRLIYYSQIVNDFQKGDIAEGYSVSREKKESFPLTVTSAQKNPTAFYLCASSQGQRNTEAFFGQGTRLTVV.